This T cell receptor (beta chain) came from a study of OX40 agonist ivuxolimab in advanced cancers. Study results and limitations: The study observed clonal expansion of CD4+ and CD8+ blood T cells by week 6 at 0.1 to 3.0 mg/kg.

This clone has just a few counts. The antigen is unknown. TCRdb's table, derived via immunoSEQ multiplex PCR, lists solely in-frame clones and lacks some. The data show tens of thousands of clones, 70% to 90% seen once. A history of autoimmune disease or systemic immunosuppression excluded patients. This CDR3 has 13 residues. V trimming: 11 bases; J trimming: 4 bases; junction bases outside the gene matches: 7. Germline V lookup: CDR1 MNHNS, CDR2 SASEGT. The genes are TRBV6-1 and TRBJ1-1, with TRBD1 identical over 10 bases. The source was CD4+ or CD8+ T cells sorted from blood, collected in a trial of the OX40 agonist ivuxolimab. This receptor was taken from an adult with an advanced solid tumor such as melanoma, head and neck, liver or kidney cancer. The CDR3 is CAGAGTGVTEAFF. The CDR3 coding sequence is TGTGCCGGGGCCGGGACAGGGGTCACTGAAGCTTTCTTT.